These T cell receptor beta chains were read from a single sample in a study of blood T cell repertoires in COVID-19. Sequenced by immunoSEQ multiplex PCR; TCRdb stores in-frame clones only, minus some. Counted here are 250,000 to 350,000 clones, 80% to 95% occurring once; the ten biggest clones make up 1.1%. The material sequenced was PBMCs or T cells enriched from blood (not recorded which). All receptors derive from a woman aged 25 to 45 who had recovered from COVID-19. The CDR3 runs from the conserved cysteine through the conserved F or W. D genes are given only for firm matches. Some rows mark clone size as missing; the rest say once, few, many or name a class of expanded clone.

D: NA
J: TRBJ1-5
size: once
V: TRBV28
length: 12
DNA: TGTGCCAGCACTTCAGGGCTTCAGCCCCAGCATTTT
CDR3: CASTSGLQPQHF

D: NA
J: TRBJ2-1
size: NA
V: TRBV12-5
length: 12
DNA: TGTGCTAGTGCCATAACTAACAATGAGCAGTTCTTC
CDR3: CASAITNNEQFF

D: TRBD2
J: TRBJ2-3
size: NA
V: TRBV15
length: 18
DNA: TGTGCCACCAGCAGATCCGCCGGGGCAGCGGGAGACACAGATACGCAGTATTTT
CDR3: CATSRSAGAAGDTDTQYF

D: NA
J: TRBJ1-1
size: NA
V: TRBV27
length: 15
DNA: TGTGCCAGCAGTTTATCACGAGATCTGAACACTGAAGCTTTCTTT
CDR3: CASSLSRDLNTEAFF

D: NA
J: TRBJ2-1
size: NA
V: TRBV18
length: 16
DNA: TGTGCCAGCTCACCCGGCACCGCCATGTCAAGCGATGAGCAGTTCTTC
CDR3: CASSPGTAMSSDEQFF

D: TRBD1
J: TRBJ1-6
size: NA
V: TRBV19
length: 17
DNA: TGTGCCAGTAGTTTCGGGACAGGGAGCTCCTATAATTCACCCCTCCACTTT
CDR3: CASSFGTGSSYNSPLHF

D: NA
J: TRBJ2-7
size: NA
V: TRBV5-5
length: 14
DNA: TGTGCCAGCAGCTTGGCTGGCAACTCCTACGAGCAGTACTTC
CDR3: CASSLAGNSYEQYF

D: TRBD1
J: TRBJ2-7
size: NA
V: TRBV6-5
length: 14
DNA: TGTGCCAGCAGTTACCCCGGACAGGGCTACGAGCAGTACTTC
CDR3: CASSYPGQGYEQYF

D: TRBD2
J: TRBJ2-1
size: NA
V: TRBV12-5
length: 16
DNA: TGTGCTAGTGGTTTGGCCGGGACTAGCGCCTCGAATGAGCAGTTCTTC
CDR3: CASGLAGTSASNEQFF

D: TRBD2
J: TRBJ2-5
size: NA
V: TRBV7-2
length: 13
DNA: TGTGCCAGCAGGGTAGCGGGGGGCGGGACCCAGTACTTC
CDR3: CASRVAGGGTQYF

D: NA
J: TRBJ2-6
size: once
V: TRBV4-1
length: 15
DNA: TGCGCCAGCAGACAACAGGGTACTGGGGCCAACGTCCTGACTTTC
CDR3: CASRQQGTGANVLTF

D: NA
J: TRBJ2-3
size: NA
V: TRBV21-1
length: 14
DNA: TGTGCCAGCAGCCTTTCGTTGCGCGGAGATACGCAGTATTTT
CDR3: CASSLSLRGDTQYF

D: NA
J: TRBJ1-1
size: NA
V: TRBV28
length: 14
DNA: TGTGCCAGCAGTCTGGACAGCATGAACACTGAAGCTTTCTTT
CDR3: CASSLDSMNTEAFF

D: TRBD1
J: TRBJ1-5
size: NA
V: TRBV10-3
length: 17
DNA: TGTGCCATCAGTGCTGTATCGGGACAGGGGTCCAATCAGCCCCAGCATTTT
CDR3: CAISAVSGQGSNQPQHF

D: NA
J: TRBJ1-5
size: NA
V: TRBV9
length: 14
DNA: TGTGCCAGCAGCGTAGGGGAGAGCAATCAGCCCCAGCATTTT
CDR3: CASSVGESNQPQHF

D: TRBD2
J: TRBJ2-5
size: NA
V: TRBV29-1
length: 14
DNA: TGCAGCGTTTCTGGCGGGAGGGGTAAAGAGACCCAGTACTTC
CDR3: CSVSGGRGKETQYF

D: TRBD1
J: TRBJ1-2
size: NA
V: TRBV19
length: 16
DNA: TGTGCCAGTAGTACCACAGGACAGGGGGTGAACTATGGCTACACCTTC
CDR3: CASSTTGQGVNYGYTF

D: NA
J: TRBJ1-2
size: once
V: TRBV7-2
length: 14
DNA: TGTGCCAGCAGACCCGGGCAGGGTTACTATGGCTACACCTTC
CDR3: CASRPGQGYYGYTF

D: NA
J: TRBJ1-5
size: NA
V: TRBV28
length: 14
DNA: TGTGCCAGCAGTTCCCACAGTGGAAATCAGCCCCAGCATTTT
CDR3: CASSSHSGNQPQHF

D: TRBD1
J: TRBJ1-1
size: once
V: TRBV28
length: 16
DNA: TGTGCCAGCAGTGGGGGAGACAGGGGTGATTACACTGAAGCTTTCTTT
CDR3: CASSGGDRGDYTEAFF

D: TRBD1
J: TRBJ1-5
size: once
V: TRBV28
length: 13
DNA: TGTGCCAGCAGTTTAGGGACAGCCCAGCCCCAGCATTTT
CDR3: CASSLGTAQPQHF

D: TRBD1
J: TRBJ2-7
size: NA
V: TRBV6-5
length: 15
DNA: TGTGCCAGCACCGTAAAGAAAACAGGGGACTACGAGCAGTACTTC
CDR3: CASTVKKTGDYEQYF

D: NA
J: TRBJ2-7
size: NA
V: TRBV23-1
length: 11
DNA: TGCGCCAGCAGTCCCAAGCACGAGCAGTACTTC
CDR3: CASSPKHEQYF

D: NA
J: TRBJ1-1
size: NA
V: TRBV29-1
length: 14
DNA: TGCAGCGTTGAAGATCAGGGTCTTAACACTGAAGCTTTCTTT
CDR3: CSVEDQGLNTEAFF

D: TRBD1
J: TRBJ1-6
size: NA
V: TRBV2
length: 14
DNA: TGTGCCAGCACCTCCGGGACAGGGAATTCACCCCTCCACTTT
CDR3: CASTSGTGNSPLHF

D: TRBD2
J: TRBJ2-5
size: once
V: TRBV4-3
length: 14
DNA: TGCGCCAGCAGCCTCGGACTAGGTAGAGAGACCCAGTACTTC
CDR3: CASSLGLGRETQYF

D: TRBD2
J: TRBJ2-1
size: NA
V: TRBV7-2
length: 18
DNA: TGTGCCAGCAGCTTAGATTCGGCCTTCACTAGCGGGTACCATGAGCAGTTCTTC
CDR3: CASSLDSAFTSGYHEQFF

D: TRBD2
J: TRBJ2-5
size: NA
V: TRBV5-1
length: 15
DNA: TGCGCCAGCAGGCCGGGACTAGCGGGAAGAGAGACCCAGTACTTC
CDR3: CASRPGLAGRETQYF